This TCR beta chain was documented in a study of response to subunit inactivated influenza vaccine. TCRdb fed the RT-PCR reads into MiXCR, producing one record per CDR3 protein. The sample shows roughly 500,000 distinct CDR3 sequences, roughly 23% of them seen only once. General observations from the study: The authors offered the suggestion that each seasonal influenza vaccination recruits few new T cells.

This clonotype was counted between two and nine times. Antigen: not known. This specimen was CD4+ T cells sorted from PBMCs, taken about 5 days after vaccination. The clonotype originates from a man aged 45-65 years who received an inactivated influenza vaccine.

Written as DNA, the CDR3 is TGCGCCAGCAGCTTGGCCGGAGGTCGACTAGCGGGGGTGTACCAAGAGACCCAGTACTTC. It is translated as CASSLAGGRLAGVYQETQYF. V and J are TRBV5-1 and TRBJ2-5, with TRBD2 matching 12 bases. J gave up 0 bases and V 0 bases, and 12 bases lay outside the gene matches. The CDR3 sequence is 20 residues long. Germline V gene data show CDR1 as SGHRS and CDR2 as YFSETQ.